Here is one T cell receptor beta chain with its context. Per the authors' pipeline: Estimated nucleated cell counts came from reference gene primer amplification. Clones were read by immunoSEQ multiplex PCR, and TCRdb kept only the in-frame ones, dropping some. From that table come the V and J calls and clone size; the DNA was used to work out D and trimming. The sample has over 35,000 clones; about 80% are singletons. This record belongs to a study of blood T cell repertoires in COVID-19. Study overall: Samples of COVID-19 (acute and convalescent) were obtained from the United States, Italy and Spain. PBMCs, B-cell-depleted T cells, or T cells were the source of the cDNA or gDNA that made up the material.

Germline V gene data show CDR1 as SGDLS and CDR2 as YYNGEE. The CDR3 runs to 16 residues. After removal of 0 bases from V and 13 bases from J, the junction contained 9 bases not matched to a gene. The J gene is TRBJ2-1, the V gene TRBV9, with 14 bases matching TRBD2. The sequence came from a human donor with acute or convalescent COVID-19. The donor label of this sample is uncertain. The sample comprised peripheral blood. CDR3 residues: CASSVVTSGGAREQFF. CDR3 in DNA: TGTGCCAGCAGCGTAGTGACTAGCGGGGGGGCCAGGGAACAGTTCTTC.